This T cell receptor (beta chain) was sequenced during a study of response to subunit inactivated influenza vaccine (dated by TCRdb to about 2018). Background on the whole study: Deep quantitative T cell receptor repertoire profiling was used in the study to track responses to a trivalent subunit inactivated influenza vaccine.

Reading from cysteine to phenylalanine, the CDR3 counts 15 amino acids. The kept DNA is CDR3 alone, 45 bases in frame from the first base. CDR1 and CDR2 are read off the germline V gene as MGHRA and YSYEKL. V sheds 2 bases and J sheds 1 base, leaving 11 bases between their ends. The full study reports these points: The authors proposed that each seasonal influenza vaccination may bring in only a limited number of new T cells.

In regard to this clonotype: Its antigen is currently not known. No base-level quality is on record; no much larger clone is a single base apart.

Library prep was done by RT-PCR. Sequencer: Illumina HiSeq 2500. TCRdb reran the public reads through fastp at Q25 and MiXCR, keeping productive beta chains. Duplicate CDR3 protein sequences are folded into a single record with the most common DNA and genes. The sample table lists roughly 540,000 distinct CDR3 sequences, approximately 24% of them with a count of one. Approximately 3% of the sample belongs to the ten largest clones. The sample was also linked to a second study, of T cells expressing NK-cell markers. The second investigation adds: The TCR beta cDNA libraries were made using 5'RACE template switching, a step that added both a universal primer site and unique molecular identifiers. TCR beta-chain repertoires were profiled in sorted CD3+CD56+NKG2C+, CD3+CD56+NKG2C- and CD3+CD56-NKG2C+ T-cell subsets from several donors. Seven of the eight sequenced donors were HCMV-seropositive and one was HCMV-seronegative. In several experiments an anti-gammadeltaTCR antibody was added to restrict sorting to alphabetaTCR-expressing T cells. For about 6 donors, the dominant CD3+CD56+NKG2C+ clonotypes were among the top 10 CD8+ clonotypes and accounted for about 1.0-7.0% of CD8+ T cells. Those dominant clonotypes were again the most abundant among CD3+CD56-NKG2C+ cells in a few donors, at about 25-60.1%. It remained unclear whether the expanded NKG2C-expressing T cell clones were specific for HCMV antigens. All eight donors whose samples were sequenced were randomly selected healthy volunteers, three of them men and five women. To determine HCMV serostatus, a commercial ELISA kit was used to detect HCMV-specific IgG in serum. Peripheral blood mononuclear cells were isolated from blood by Ficoll density gradient centrifugation. Magnetic immunoseparation with Miltenyi isolation kits was used to isolate CD4+ and CD8+ T cells from PBMC. cDNA synthesis was primed from the TCR beta constant segment, followed by two successive PCR amplification steps. Illumina HiSeq 2000/2500, MiSeq or NextSeq was used to sequence libraries as 2 x 150 bp reads. Reads were demultiplexed and grouped by UMI with MIGEC, and clonotypes were assembled and quantified with MiTCR. To exclude erroneous sequences, only TCR cDNA sequences supported by at least two reads were retained. The tcR package was used for downstream repertoire analysis, and clonotypes were matched across fractions by CDR3 nucleotide sequence plus V segment. VDJmatch was used to annotate antigen specificity against VDJdb, with one amino acid substitution in CDR3 allowed.

The receptor was derived from a middle-aged man who received an inactivated influenza vaccine. Donor details come from another sample of the same person, matched by shared clones. Sequenced material: CD4+ T cells sorted from PBMCs, taken 12 days after vaccination. The V and J segments used are TRBV4-1 and TRBJ1-2; the D gene is perhaps TRBD1, on 6 matching bases. The nucleotide sequence reads as follows: TGCGCCAGCAGCCAAACAGGGAATTATAACTATGGCTACACCTTC. It specifies CASSQTGNYNYGYTF.